Ten or more counts support the clone carrying this TCR beta chain. What it recognizes is unknown. Stable Graves' hyperthyroidism meant no ophthalmopathy progression within 18 months. These data are taken from a study of T cells in Graves' hyperthyroidism and ophthalmopathy. About the research overall: Blood from the periphery was taken at initial diagnosis, before any treatment.

The J segment lost 7 bases and the V segment lost 7 bases, leaving 8 bases of the junction unmatched. The germline gives CDR1 SGHAT, CDR2 FQNNGV. CDR3 length equals 13 residues. The investigators amplified TCR beta CDR3 regions from RNA transcripts. First-round RT-PCR of the TCR CDR3 relied on the HTBI primer set. TCRdb passed the multiplex PCR reads through MiXCR, listing each CDR3 protein once. The sample has under 550,000 distinct CDR3 sequences; around 15% are singletons. Study-level findings and limits: Most thyroid clonotypes expanded above 0.001 were also detected in blood. A 13 V-J signature model discriminated ophthalmopathy versus stable hyperthyroidism.

Sample: blood. The chain couples TRBV11-2 to TRBJ2-5; TRBD2 agrees at 8 bases. The origin of this receptor is a young woman with Graves' hyperthyroidism. The CDR3 bases are TGTGCCAGCACTCCACTAGCGGAGGTGACCCAGTACTTC. This translates into CASTPLAEVTQYF.